These 17 T cell receptor beta chains were sequenced from one sample in a study of blood T cell repertoires in COVID-19. Generated by immunoSEQ multiplex PCR, the TCRdb table keeps only in-frame clones and is missing some. The repertoire consists of fewer than 20,000 clones, with more than 80% occurring once and the leading ten covering about 4%. The sequencing sample was made of peripheral blood. These receptors all stem from a woman aged 50 to 60 with active COVID-19.

This clone was counted once. The genes are TRBV18 and TRBJ2-7; 9 bases map to TRBD1. The germline V gene has CDR1 KGHSH and CDR2 LQKENI. V gave up 0 bases and J gave up 3 bases; unmatched junction bases: 3. This CDR3 region has 15 residues. The CDR3 region is CASSPPDRGDYEQYF. The DNA of the CDR3 is TGTGCCAGCTCACCACCGGACAGGGGAGACTACGAGCAGTACTTC.

V gene TRBV25-1 combines with J gene TRBJ2-1, with D possibly being TRBD2 (5 bases). V lost 4 bases, J lost 1 base, and 11 bases lay in between. Germline V gives CDR1 MGHDK, CDR2 SYGVNS. CDR3 size: 15 residues. DNA for the CDR3: TGTGCCAGCAGTGTAGCCGGGATTTCCTACAATGAGCAGTTCTTC. It specifies CASSVAGISYNEQFF.

The chain carries TRBV9 and TRBJ2-2; weak D call: TRBD2 (5 bases). Trimming left V 2 bases short and J 3 bases short, with 8 bases between. CDR1 SGDLS and CDR2 YYNGEE come from the germline V gene. The CDR3 spans 14 residues. DNA of the CDR3: TGTGCCAGCAGCGTCTTCGGGGACACCGGGGAGCTGTTTTTT. The encoded protein is CASSVFGDTGELFF. Filled out from reference TRBV9 and TRBJ2-2, the complete variable domain reads DSGVTQTPKHLITATGQRVTLRCSPRSGDLSVYWYQQSLDQGLQFLIQYYNGEERAKGNILERFSAQQFPDLHSELNLSSLELGDSALYFCASSVFGDTGELFFGEGSRLTVL.

The chain couples TRBV18 to TRBJ2-3; 9 nucleotides align to TRBD1. Germline V gene lookup returns CDR1 KGHSH and CDR2 LQKENI. Losses at the gene ends were 4 bases for V and 8 bases for J; bases not matched to a gene: 13. CDR3 length equals 16 residues. The CDR3 protein is CASSLLQGATQGTQYF. CDR3 sequence (DNA): TGTGCCAGCTCACTTCTACAGGGGGCGACCCAGGGTACGCAGTATTTT.

The chain employs TRBV2 and TRBJ2-1; 13 bases match TRBD2. The CDR3 totals 17 residues. J lost 4 bases, V lost 4 bases, and 7 bases had no gene match. Germline CDR1 reads SNHLY; CDR2 reads FYNNEI. CDR3 protein: CASSGPGLAGTYNEQFF. The DNA for the CDR3 is TGTGCCAGCAGTGGACCGGGACTAGCGGGAACTTACAATGAGCAGTTCTTC.

The gene calls are TRBV10-1 and TRBJ2-6, with 10 bases lining up with TRBD2. V shed 7 bases and J 3 bases; nucleotides not matched to a gene: 6. CDR1 and CDR2 (germline): WNHNN, SYGVQD (reference sequence). The CDR3 runs 16 residues. The CDR3: CASKVAGGGGANVLTF. CDR3 bases: TGCGCCAGCAAGGTAGCGGGAGGAGGTGGGGCCAACGTCCTGACTTTC.

This clone was observed once. The rearrangement uses TRBV19 and TRBJ2-1; TRBD2 aligns across 9 bases. The CDR3 sequence is 15 residues long. Looked up from germline, CDR1 is LNHDA and CDR2 is SQIVND (reference sequence). The V gene end was trimmed by 1 base and the J gene end by 7 bases; junction bases not matched to a gene: 5. The CDR3 loop is CASSIGLGLANEQFF. The DNA of the CDR3 is TGTGCCAGTAGTATAGGGTTAGGACTAGCGAATGAGCAGTTCTTC.

The V and J genes are TRBV18 and TRBJ2-3; the D is unclear. The CDR3 spans 17 residues. Trimming took off 0 bases at V and 1 base at J, with 14 bases between the two ends. Per germline, CDR1 KGHSH and CDR2 LQKENI. As DNA, the CDR3 is TGTGCCAGCTCACCACCCCGAACAGAGCAAGGCACAGATACGCAGTATTTT. It specifies CASSPPRTEQGTDTQYF.

The chain employs TRBV2 and TRBJ1-2, with a tentative D call TRBD1 (6 bases). The CDR3 has 15 residues. V shed 3 bases and J shed 8 bases, with 19 bases lying between them. Germline-derived CDR1 and CDR2 are SNHLY and FYNNEI. In DNA form, the CDR3 reads TGTGCCAGCAGTGAGCAAGGGACACCGGAGGACGGCTACACCTTC. Its translation is CASSEQGTPEDGYTF.

V and J are TRBV27 and TRBJ2-7, with a possible D match to TRBD1 (7 bases). The V gene lost 3 bases and the J gene lost 4 bases, with 16 bases spanning the gap. The CDR3 runs 15 residues. CDR1 and CDR2 (germline): MNHEY, SMNVEV (reference sequence). The CDR3 DNA is TGTGCCAGCAGTTTCGGGCAGGGGGGAATGTACGAGCAGTACTTC. Translated: CASSFGQGGMYEQYF.

The CDR3 DNA is TGCAGCGTTGAAACGGGAAGGGCTGGGGAGACCCAGTACTTC. Translated, it gives CSVETGRAGETQYF. This chain joins TRBV29-1 and TRBJ2-5; D might be TRBD2 (5 bases). Germline assignment: CDR1 SQVTM and CDR2 ANQGSEA. The CDR3 sequence is 14 residues long. Trimming took 2 bases from V and 5 from J, leaving 15 bases between them. Drawing the rest from reference TRBV29-1 and TRBJ2-5, the complete variable domain is SAVISQKPSRDICQRGTSLTIQCQVDSQVTMMFWYRQQPGQSLTLIATANQGSEATYESGFVIDKFPISRPNLTFSTLTVSNMSPEDSSIYLCSVETGRAGETQYFGPGTRLLVL.

The chain has TRBV2 and TRBJ2-7, with 7 bases identical to TRBD2. CDR3 length: 14 amino acids. Germline V gene sequence: CDR1 SNHLY, CDR2 FYNNEI. V was pared by 4 bases and J by 2 bases, with 5 bases of the junction left unmatched. The CDR3 DNA is TGTGCCAGCAGTGTTGAGGGGAGGGCCTACGAGCAGTACTTC. Translation: CASSVEGRAYEQYF.

V usage is TRBV30 and J usage is TRBJ2-7, with 15 bases identical to TRBD2. The CDR3 runs to 14 residues. With 2 bases clipped from V and 6 bases from J, the junction kept 2 bases outside the gene matches. CDR1 is GTSNPN and CDR2 is SVGIG in the germline V gene (reference sequence). CDR3 residues: CAWSRGLAGGEQYF. Here the CDR3 DNA reads TGTGCCTGGAGTAGGGGACTAGCGGGAGGCGAGCAGTACTTC. The full variable domain, its missing parts supplied by reference TRBV30 and TRBJ2-7, is SQTIHQWPATLVQPVGSPLSLECTVEGTSNPNLYWYRQAAGRGLQLLFYSVGIGQISSEVPQNLSASRPQDRQFILSSKKLLLSDSGFYLCAWSRGLAGGEQYFGPGTRLTVT.

The chain combines TRBV18 with TRBJ2-1; TRBD2 agrees at 8 bases. Per germline, CDR1 KGHSH and CDR2 LQKENI. This CDR3 comprises 13 residues. Trimming at V came to 3 bases and at J to 11 bases, leaving 6 bases not matched to a gene. For the CDR3, the DNA is TGTGCCAGCTCACCCCCCGGGGGGGTGAAGCAGTTCTTC. Protein: CASSPPGGVKQFF.

CDR3 loop: CASSPPGLAGVSEQYF. CDR3 nucleotide sequence: TGTGCCAGCAGCCCGCCGGGACTAGCGGGAGTAAGCGAGCAGTACTTC. The chain joins TRBV7-9 to TRBJ2-7, with 14 bases aligning to TRBD2. The J segment lost 6 bases and the V segment lost 5 bases, leaving 9 bases of the junction unmatched. The CDR3 contains 16 residues. From germline, CDR1 is SEHNR and CDR2 FQNEAQ (reference sequence).

This clone was counted between two and nine times. The rearrangement uses TRBV7-9 and TRBJ1-2, with 7 bases identical to TRBD1. V lost 3 bases and J lost 4; bases outside the gene matches: 17. This CDR3 is 18 amino acids long. Germline V gene sequence: CDR1 SEHNR, CDR2 FQNEAQ (reference sequence). In nucleotides, the CDR3 is TGTGCCAGCAGCTTTCAGGTTCCGGGACAGCGAATTCGCTATGGCTACACCTTC. Translation: CASSFQVPGQRIRYGYTF.

In regard to this clone: Other DNA sequences of this sample code for an identical CDR3. The chain combines TRBV5-1 with TRBJ1-2; perhaps TRBD1 as D (5 bases). Germline values: CDR1 SGHRS, CDR2 YFSETQ. This CDR3 contains 14 residues. Trimming shortened V by 0 bases and J by 6 bases, and 12 bases separated the two germline ends. The CDR3, as DNA: TGCGCCAGCAGCTTGGATTGGGGGGGGGATGGCTACACCTTC. Its protein product is CASSLDWGGDGYTF.